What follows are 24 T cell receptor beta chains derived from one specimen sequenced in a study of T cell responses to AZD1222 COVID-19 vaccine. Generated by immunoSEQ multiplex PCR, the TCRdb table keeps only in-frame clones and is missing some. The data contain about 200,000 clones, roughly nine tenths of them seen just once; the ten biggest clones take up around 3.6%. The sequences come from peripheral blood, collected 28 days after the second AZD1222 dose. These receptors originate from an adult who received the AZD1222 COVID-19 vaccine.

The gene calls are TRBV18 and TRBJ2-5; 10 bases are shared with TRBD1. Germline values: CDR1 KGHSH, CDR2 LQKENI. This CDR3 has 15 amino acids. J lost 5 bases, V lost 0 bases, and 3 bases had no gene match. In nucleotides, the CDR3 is TGTGCCAGCTCACCACCGGAGACAGGGGGCGAGACCCAGTACTTC. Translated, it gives CASSPPETGGETQYF.

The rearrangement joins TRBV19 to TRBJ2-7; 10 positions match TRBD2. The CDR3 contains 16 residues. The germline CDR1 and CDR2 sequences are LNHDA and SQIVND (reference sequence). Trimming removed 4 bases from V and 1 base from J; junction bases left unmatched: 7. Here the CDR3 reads CASSRTPSGGSYEQYF. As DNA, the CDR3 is TGTGCCAGTAGTAGAACCCCTAGCGGGGGTTCCTACGAGCAGTACTTC.

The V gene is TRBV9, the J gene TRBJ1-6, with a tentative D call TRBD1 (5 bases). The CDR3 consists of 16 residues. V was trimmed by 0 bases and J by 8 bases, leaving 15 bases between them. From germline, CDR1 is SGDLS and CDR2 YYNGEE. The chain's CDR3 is CASSVAGVRADSPLHF. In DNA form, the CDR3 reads TGTGCCAGCAGCGTAGCGGGGGTGAGGGCGGATTCACCCCTCCACTTT.

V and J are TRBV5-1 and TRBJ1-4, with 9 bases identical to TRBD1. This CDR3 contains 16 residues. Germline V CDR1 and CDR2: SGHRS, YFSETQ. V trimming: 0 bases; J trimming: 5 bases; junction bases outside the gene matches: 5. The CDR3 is CASSLGPGTGNEKLFF. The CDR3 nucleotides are TGCGCCAGCAGCTTGGGTCCCGGGACAGGGAATGAAAAACTGTTTTTT.

CDR3 DNA sequence: TGTGCCAGCAGCCCTGGACTAGCGGGAGACACCGGGGAGCTGTTTTTT. As protein: CASSPGLAGDTGELFF. This rearrangement joins TRBV11-3 to TRBJ2-2, with TRBD2 matching 13 bases. Germline V CDR1 and CDR2: SGHNT, YENEEA. The junction had 3 bases not matched to a gene; V was cut back by 5 bases and J by 3 bases. The CDR3 is 16 amino acids.

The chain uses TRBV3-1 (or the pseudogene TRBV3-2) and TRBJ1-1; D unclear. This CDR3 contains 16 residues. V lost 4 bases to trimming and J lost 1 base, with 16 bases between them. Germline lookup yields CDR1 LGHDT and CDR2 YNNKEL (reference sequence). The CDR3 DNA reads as TGTGCCAGCAGCCCCCACCACCCAGAATCGAACACTGAAGCTTTCTTT. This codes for CASSPHHPESNTEAFF.

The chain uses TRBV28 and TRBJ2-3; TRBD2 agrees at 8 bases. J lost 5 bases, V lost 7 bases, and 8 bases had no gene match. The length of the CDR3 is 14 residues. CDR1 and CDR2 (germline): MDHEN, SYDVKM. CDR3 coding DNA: TGTGCCAGCAAGTTGGGCCTAGCGGGAGATACGCAGTATTTT. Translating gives CASKLGLAGDTQYF.

CDR3 in DNA: TGTGCCAGCAGCTCCCGTGACAGTCTAGATACGCAGTATTTT. Its protein is CASSSRDSLDTQYF. V usage is TRBV11-3 and J usage is TRBJ2-3, with D possibly being TRBD1 (5 bases). Germline CDR1 reads SGHNT; CDR2 reads YENEEA. V lost 4 bases, J lost 5 bases, and 13 bases lay in between. This CDR3 is 14 amino acids long.

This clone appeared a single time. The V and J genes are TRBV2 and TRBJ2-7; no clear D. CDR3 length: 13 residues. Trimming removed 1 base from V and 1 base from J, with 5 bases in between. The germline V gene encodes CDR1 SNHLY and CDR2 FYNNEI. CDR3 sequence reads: CASSEELSYEQYF. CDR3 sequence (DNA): TGTGCCAGCAGTGAAGAGTTGTCCTACGAGCAGTACTTC.

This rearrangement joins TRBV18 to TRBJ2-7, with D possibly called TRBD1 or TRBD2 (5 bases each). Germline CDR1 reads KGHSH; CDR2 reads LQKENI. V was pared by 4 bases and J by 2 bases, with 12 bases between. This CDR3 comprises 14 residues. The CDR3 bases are TGTGCCAGCTCACGAATAACGGGACCCTACGAGCAGTACTTC. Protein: CASSRITGPYEQYF.

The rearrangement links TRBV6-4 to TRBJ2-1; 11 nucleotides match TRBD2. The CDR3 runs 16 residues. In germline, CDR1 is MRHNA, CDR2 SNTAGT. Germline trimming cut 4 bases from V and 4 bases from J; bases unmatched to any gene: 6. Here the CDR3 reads CASSVTGTSGYNEQFF. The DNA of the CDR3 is TGTGCCAGCAGTGTCACCGGGACTAGCGGTTACAATGAGCAGTTCTTC.

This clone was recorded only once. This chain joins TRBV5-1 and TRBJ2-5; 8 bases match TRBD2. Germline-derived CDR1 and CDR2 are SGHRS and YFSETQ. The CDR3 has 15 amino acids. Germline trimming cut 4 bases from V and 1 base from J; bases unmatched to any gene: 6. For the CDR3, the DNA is TGCGCCAGCAGCATTTTACTAGCGGTCCAAGAGACCCAGTACTTC. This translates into CASSILLAVQETQYF.

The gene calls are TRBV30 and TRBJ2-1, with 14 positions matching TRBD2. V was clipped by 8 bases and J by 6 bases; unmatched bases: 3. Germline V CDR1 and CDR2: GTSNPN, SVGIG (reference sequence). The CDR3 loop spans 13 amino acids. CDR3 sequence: CATGLAGANEQFF. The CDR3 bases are TGTGCCACGGGACTAGCGGGAGCCAATGAGCAGTTCTTC.

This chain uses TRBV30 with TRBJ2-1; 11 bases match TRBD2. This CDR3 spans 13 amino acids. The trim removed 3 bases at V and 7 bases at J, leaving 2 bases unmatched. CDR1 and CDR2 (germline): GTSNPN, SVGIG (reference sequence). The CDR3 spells CAWRLAGVNEQFF. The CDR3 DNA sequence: TGTGCCTGGAGACTAGCGGGAGTGAATGAGCAGTTCTTC.

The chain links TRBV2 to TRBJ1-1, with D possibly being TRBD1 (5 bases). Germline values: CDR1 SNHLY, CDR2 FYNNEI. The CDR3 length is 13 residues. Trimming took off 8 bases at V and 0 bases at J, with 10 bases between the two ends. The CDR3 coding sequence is TGTGCCAGCCAGGGTCAGTTGAACACTGAAGCTTTCTTT. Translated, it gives CASQGQLNTEAFF. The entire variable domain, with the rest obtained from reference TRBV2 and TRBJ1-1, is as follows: EPEVTQTPSHQVTQMGQEVILRCVPISNHLYFYWYRQILGQKVEFLVSFYNNEISEKSEIFDDQFSVERPDGSNFTLKIRSTKLEDSAMYFCASQGQLNTEAFFGQGTRLTVV.

The CDR3 sequence: CASSLLPWEQYF. CDR3 DNA sequence: TGTGCCAGCAGCCTACTCCCCTGGGAGCAGTACTTC. The genes are TRBV7-2 and TRBJ2-7; no firm D call. The CDR3 spans 12 residues. Trimming took 5 bases from V and 7 from J, leaving 12 bases between them. Germline V CDR1 and CDR2: SGHTA, FQGNSA.

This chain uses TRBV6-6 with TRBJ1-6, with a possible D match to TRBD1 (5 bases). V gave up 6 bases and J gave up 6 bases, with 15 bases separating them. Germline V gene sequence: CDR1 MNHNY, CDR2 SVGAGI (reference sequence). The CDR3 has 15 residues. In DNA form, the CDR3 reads TGTGCCAGCAGACTATCGACAGCGACTAATTCACCCCTCCACTTT. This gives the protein CASRLSTATNSPLHF.

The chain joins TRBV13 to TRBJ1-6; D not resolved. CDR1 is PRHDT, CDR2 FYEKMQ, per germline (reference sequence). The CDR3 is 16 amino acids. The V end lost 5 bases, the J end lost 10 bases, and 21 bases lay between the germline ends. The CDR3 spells CASSPRHGKGGSPLHF. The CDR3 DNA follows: TGTGCCAGCAGCCCCCGACACGGGAAGGGAGGATCACCCCTCCACTTT.

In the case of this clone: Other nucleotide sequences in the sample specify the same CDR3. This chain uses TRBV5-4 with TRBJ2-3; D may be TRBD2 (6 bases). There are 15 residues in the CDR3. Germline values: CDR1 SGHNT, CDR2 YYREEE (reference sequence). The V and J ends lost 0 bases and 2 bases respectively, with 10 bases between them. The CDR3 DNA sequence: TGTGCCAGCAGCTTGGGGGGAGGATCCACAGATACGCAGTATTTT. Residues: CASSLGGGSTDTQYF.

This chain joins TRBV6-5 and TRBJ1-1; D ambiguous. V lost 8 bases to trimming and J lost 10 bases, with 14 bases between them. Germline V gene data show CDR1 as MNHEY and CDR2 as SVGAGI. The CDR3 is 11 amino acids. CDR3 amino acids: CASGLARGAFF. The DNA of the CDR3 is TGTGCCAGCGGTTTGGCTCGGGGAGCTTTCTTT.

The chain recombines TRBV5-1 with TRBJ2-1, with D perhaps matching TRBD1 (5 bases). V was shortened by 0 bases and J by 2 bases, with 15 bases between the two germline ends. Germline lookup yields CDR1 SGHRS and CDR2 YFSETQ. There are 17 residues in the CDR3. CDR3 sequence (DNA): TGCGCCAGCAGCTTGGGTTTGCGTCAGGGCCCCTACAATGAGCAGTTCTTC. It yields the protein CASSLGLRQGPYNEQFF.

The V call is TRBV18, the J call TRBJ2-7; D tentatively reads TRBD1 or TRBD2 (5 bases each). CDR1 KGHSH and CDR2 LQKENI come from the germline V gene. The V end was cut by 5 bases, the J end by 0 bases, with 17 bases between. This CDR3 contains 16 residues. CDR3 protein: CASSSSSGTPSYEQYF. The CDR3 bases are TGTGCCAGCTCATCGAGTTCAGGGACCCCCTCCTACGAGCAGTACTTC. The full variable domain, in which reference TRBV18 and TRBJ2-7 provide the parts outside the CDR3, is NAGVMQNPRHLVRRRGQEARLRCSPMKGHSHVYWYRQLPEEGLKFMVYLQKENIIDESGMPKERFSAEFPKEGPSILRIQQVVRGDSAAYFCASSSSSGTPSYEQYFGPGTRLTVT.

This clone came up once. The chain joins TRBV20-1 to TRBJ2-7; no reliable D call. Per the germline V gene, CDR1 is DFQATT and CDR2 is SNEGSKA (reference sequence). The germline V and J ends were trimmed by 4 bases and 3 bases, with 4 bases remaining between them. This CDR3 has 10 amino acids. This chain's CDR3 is CSAKDYEQYF. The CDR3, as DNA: TGCAGTGCTAAGGACTACGAGCAGTACTTC.

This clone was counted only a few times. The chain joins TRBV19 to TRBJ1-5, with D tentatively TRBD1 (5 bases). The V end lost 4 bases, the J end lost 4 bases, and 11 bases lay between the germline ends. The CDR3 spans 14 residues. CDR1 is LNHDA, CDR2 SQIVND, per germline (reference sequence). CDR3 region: CASSRAAGNQPQHF. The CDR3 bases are TGTGCCAGTAGTAGGGCGGCAGGGAATCAGCCCCAGCATTTT.